This TCR beta chain appears in the sequencing data of a study of cytomegalovirus exposure and HLA in healthy donors. Overall study context: Prior work identified roughly 120 million unique TCR beta sequences in roughly 190 million T cells. From HLA-typed donors, an early data release held about 85 million unique TCRs.

Study findings and constraints: Generally TCR sequences proved uncommon, though certain public TCRs appeared in numerous donors. In a later analysis, donors in an Asian-associated ancestry cluster reportedly had fewer N-insertions in productive TCRs than the cohort mean.

Worth noting for this clone: Its target is not known.

V dropped 6 bases and J dropped 5; count of bases not matched to a gene: 7. The CDR3 totals 15 residues. CDR1 and CDR2 (germline): MNHEY, SMNVEV (reference sequence). The PCR made use of 60 Vbeta and 13 Jbeta primers. Assay used: immunoSEQ multiplex PCR; TCRdb lists only in-frame clones, some missing. The sample contains about 130,000 clones, 17% of which appear only once. The receptor's source is a female donor in good health and CMV-seropositive. Sequenced material: PBMCs. The V gene is TRBV27, the J gene TRBJ2-1, with TRBD2 matching over 10 bases. CDR3 loop: CASSYFSGGNNEQFF. DNA for the CDR3: TGTGCCAGCAGCTACTTTAGCGGGGGGAACAATGAGCAGTTCTTC.